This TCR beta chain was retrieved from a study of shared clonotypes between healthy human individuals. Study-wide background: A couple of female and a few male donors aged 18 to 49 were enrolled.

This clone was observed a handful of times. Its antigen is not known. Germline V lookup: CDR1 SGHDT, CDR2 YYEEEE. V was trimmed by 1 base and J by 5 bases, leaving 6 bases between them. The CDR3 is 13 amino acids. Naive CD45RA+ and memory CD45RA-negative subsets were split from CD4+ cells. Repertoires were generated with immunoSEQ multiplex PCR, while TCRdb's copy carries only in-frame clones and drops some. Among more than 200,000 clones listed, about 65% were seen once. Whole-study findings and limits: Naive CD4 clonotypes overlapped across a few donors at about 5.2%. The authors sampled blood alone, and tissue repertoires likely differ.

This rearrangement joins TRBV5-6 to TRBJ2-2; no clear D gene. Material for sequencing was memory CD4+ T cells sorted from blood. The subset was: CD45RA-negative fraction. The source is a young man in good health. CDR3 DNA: TGTGCCAGCAGCTTGACTGTGACCGGGGAGCTGTTTTTT. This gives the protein CASSLTVTGELFF.